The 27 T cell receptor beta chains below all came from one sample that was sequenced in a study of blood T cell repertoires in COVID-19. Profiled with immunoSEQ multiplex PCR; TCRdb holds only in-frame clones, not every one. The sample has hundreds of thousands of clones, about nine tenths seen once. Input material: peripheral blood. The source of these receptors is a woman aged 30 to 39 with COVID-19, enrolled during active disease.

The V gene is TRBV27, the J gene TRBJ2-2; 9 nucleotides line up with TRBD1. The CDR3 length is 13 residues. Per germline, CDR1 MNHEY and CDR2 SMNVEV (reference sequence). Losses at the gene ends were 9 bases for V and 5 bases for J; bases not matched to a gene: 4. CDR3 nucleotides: TGTGCCAGTCGACAGGGGGTAACCGGGGAGCTGTTTTTT. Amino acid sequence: CASRQGVTGELFF.

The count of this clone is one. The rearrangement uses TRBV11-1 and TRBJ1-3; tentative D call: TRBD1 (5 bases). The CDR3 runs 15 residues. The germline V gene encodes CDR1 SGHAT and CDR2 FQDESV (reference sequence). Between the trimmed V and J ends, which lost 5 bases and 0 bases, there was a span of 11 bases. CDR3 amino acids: CASSTGLNSGNTIYF. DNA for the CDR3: TGTGCCAGCAGCACGGGACTGAACTCTGGAAACACCATATATTTT.

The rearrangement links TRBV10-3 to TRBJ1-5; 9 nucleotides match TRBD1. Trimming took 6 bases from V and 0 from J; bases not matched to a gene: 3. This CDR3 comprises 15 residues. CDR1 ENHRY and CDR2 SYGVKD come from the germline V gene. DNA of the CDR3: TGTGCCATCAGCGGGGACAGGGATAGCAATCAGCCCCAGCATTTT. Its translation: CAISGDRDSNQPQHF.

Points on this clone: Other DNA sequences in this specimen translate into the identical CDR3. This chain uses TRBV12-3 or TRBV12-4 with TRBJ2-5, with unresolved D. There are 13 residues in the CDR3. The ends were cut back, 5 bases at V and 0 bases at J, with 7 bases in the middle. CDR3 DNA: TGTGCCAGCAGTCTACGGTACCAAGAGACCCAGTACTTC. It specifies CASSLRYQETQYF.

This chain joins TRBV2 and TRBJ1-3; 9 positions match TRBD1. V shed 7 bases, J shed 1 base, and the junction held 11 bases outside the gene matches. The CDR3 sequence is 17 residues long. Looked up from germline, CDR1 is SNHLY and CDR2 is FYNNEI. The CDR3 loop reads CASNKDRGSLSGNTIYF. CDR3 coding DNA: TGTGCCAGCAATAAGGACAGGGGTTCTTTGTCTGGAAACACCATATATTTT.

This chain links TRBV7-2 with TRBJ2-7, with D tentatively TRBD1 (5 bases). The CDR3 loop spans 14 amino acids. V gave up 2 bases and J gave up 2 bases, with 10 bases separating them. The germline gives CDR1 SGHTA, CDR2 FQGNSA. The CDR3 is CASSLQGAPYEQYF. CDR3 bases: TGTGCCAGCAGCTTACAAGGGGCCCCCTACGAGCAGTACTTC.

CDR3 loop: CASSPPQGQNTGELFF. For the CDR3, the DNA is TGTGCCAGCTCACCACCACAGGGGCAGAACACCGGGGAGCTGTTTTTT. The V and J genes are TRBV18 and TRBJ2-2, with 7 bases fitting TRBD1. V shed 0 bases, J shed 1 base, and the junction held 2 bases outside the gene matches. The germline V gene encodes CDR1 KGHSH and CDR2 LQKENI. The CDR3 has 16 residues. The full variable domain, in which reference TRBV18 and TRBJ2-2 provide the parts outside the CDR3, is NAGVMQNPRHLVRRRGQEARLRCSPMKGHSHVYWYRQLPEEGLKFMVYLQKENIIDESGMPKERFSAEFPKEGPSILRIQQVVRGDSAAYFCASSPPQGQNTGELFFGEGSRLTVL.

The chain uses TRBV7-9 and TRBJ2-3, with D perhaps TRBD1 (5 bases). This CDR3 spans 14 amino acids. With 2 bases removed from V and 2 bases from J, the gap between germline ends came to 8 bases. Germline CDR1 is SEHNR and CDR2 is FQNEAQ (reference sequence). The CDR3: CASSLRQPTDTQYF. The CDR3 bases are TGTGCCAGCAGCTTAAGACAGCCCACAGATACGCAGTATTTT.

Here the CDR3 DNA reads TGTGCCAGCAGTTTTCTTACAGAGAGGGGCACAGATACGCAGTATTTT. It codes for CASSFLTERGTDTQYF. The genes are TRBV28 and TRBJ2-3; weak D call: TRBD2 (5 bases). This CDR3 is built from 16 residues. V was cut by 3 bases and J by 1 base, with 14 bases left in between. Germline V CDR1 and CDR2: MDHEN, SYDVKM. The variable domain in full, completed from reference TRBV28 and TRBJ2-3, reads DVKVTQSSRYLVKRTGEKVFLECVQDMDHENMFWYRQDPGLGLRLIYFSYDVKMKEKGDIPEGYSVSREKKERFSLILESASTNQTSMYLCASSFLTERGTDTQYFGPGTRLTVL.

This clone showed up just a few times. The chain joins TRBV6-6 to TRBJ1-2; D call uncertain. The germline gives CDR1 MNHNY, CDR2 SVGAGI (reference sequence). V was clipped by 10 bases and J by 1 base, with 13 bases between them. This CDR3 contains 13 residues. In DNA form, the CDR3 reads TGTGCCACCAGGCCCGGGAATAACTATGGCTACACCTTC. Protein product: CATRPGNNYGYTF.

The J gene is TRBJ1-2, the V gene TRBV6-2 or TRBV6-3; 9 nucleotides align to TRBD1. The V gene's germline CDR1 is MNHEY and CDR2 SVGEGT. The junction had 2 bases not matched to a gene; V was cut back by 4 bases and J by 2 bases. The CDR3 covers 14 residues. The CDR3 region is CASSFGQGNYGYTF. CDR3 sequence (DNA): TGTGCCAGCAGTTTCGGACAGGGGAACTATGGCTACACCTTC.

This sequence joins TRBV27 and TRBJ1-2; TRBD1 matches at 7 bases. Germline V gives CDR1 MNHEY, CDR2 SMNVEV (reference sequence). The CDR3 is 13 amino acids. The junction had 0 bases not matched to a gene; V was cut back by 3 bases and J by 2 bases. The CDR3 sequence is CASSLDRNYGYTF. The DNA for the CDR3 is TGTGCCAGCAGTTTGGACAGGAACTATGGCTACACCTTC.

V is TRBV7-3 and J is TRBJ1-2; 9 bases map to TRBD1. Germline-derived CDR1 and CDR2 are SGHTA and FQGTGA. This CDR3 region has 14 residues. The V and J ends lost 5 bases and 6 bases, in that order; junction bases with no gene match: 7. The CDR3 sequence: CASSATGGDDGYTF. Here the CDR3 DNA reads TGTGCCAGCAGCGCGACAGGGGGGGATGATGGCTACACCTTC.

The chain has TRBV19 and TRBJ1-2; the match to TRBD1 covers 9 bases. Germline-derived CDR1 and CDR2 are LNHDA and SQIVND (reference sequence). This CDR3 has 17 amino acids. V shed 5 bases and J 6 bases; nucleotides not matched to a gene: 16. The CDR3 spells CASSRSGQGRRAHGYTF. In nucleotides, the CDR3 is TGTGCCAGTAGTCGTTCGGGACAGGGAAGGCGGGCGCATGGCTACACCTTC.

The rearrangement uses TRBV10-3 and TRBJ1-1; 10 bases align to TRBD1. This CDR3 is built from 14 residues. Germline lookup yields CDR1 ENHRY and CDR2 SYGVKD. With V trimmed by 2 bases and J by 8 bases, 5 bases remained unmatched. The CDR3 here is CAISETGTGEEAFF. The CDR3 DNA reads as TGTGCCATCAGTGAGACCGGGACAGGGGAGGAAGCTTTCTTT.

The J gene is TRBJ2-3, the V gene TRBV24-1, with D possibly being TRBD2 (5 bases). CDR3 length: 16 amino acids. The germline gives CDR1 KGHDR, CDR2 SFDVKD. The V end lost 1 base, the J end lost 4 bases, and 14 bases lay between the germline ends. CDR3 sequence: CATSDFPSPEADTQYF. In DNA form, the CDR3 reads TGTGCCACCAGTGATTTTCCTAGCCCGGAGGCAGATACGCAGTATTTT.

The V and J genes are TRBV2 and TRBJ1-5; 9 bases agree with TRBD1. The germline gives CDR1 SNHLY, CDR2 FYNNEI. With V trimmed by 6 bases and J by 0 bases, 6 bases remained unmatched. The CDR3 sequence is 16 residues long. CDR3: CASRKQGAYSNQPQHF. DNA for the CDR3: TGTGCCAGCAGGAAACAGGGGGCCTATAGCAATCAGCCCCAGCATTTT.

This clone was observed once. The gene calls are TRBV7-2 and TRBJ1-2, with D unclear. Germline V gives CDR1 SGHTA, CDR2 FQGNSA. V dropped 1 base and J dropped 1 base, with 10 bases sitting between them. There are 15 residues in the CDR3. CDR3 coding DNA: TGTGCCAGCAGCTTAGGCGCGCTAAGTAACTATGGCTACACCTTC. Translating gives CASSLGALSNYGYTF.

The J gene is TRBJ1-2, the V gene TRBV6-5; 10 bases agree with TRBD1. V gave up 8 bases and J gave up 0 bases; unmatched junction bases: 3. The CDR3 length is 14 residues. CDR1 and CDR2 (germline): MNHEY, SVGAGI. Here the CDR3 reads CASRDRGTNYGYTF. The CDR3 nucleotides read TGTGCCAGCCGGGACAGGGGTACTAACTATGGCTACACCTTC.

CDR3 loop: CASSPGHLGSPLHF. The CDR3 coding sequence is TGTGCCAGCAGCCCGGGACACCTAGGTTCACCCCTCCACTTT. The rearrangement uses TRBV5-5 and TRBJ1-6, with D possibly matching TRBD1 (6 bases). Germline-derived CDR1 and CDR2 are SGHKS and YYEKEE (reference sequence). V lost 4 bases to trimming and J lost 9 bases, with 14 bases between them. CDR3 length equals 14 residues. The full variable domain, with the rest looked up from reference TRBV5-5 and TRBJ1-6, is DAGVTQSPTHLIKTRGQQVTLRCSPISGHKSVSWYQQVLGQGPQFIFQYYEKEERGRGNFPDRFSARQFPNYSSELNVNALLLGDSALYLCASSPGHLGSPLHFGNGTRLTVT.

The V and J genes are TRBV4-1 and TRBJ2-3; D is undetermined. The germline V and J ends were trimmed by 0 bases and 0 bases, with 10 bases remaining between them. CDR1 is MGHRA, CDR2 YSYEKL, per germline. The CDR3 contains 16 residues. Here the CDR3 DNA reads TGCGCCAGCAGCCAAGAGGGCAGGTCTAGCACAGATACGCAGTATTTT. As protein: CASSQEGRSSTDTQYF.

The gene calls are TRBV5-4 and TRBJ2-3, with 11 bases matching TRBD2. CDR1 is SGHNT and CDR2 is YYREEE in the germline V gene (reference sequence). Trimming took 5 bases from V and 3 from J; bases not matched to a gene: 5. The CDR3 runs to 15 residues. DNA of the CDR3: TGTGCCAGCAGACTGGGACTAGCGGAAACAGATACGCAGTATTTT. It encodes CASRLGLAETDTQYF.

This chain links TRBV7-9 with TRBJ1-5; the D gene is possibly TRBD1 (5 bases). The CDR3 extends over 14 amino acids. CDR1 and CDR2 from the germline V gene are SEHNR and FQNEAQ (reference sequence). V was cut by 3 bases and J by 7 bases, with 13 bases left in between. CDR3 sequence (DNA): TGTGCCAGCAGCTTTACCGGGGGTGGCCAGCCCCAGCATTTT. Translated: CASSFTGGGQPQHF.

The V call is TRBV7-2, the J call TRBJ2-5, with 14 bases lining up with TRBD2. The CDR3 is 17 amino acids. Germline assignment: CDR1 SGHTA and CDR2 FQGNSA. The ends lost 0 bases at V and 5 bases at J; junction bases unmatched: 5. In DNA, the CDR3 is TGTGCCAGCAGCTTAGCTGGGACTAGCGGGGGAGGTGAGACCCAGTACTTC. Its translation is CASSLAGTSGGGETQYF.

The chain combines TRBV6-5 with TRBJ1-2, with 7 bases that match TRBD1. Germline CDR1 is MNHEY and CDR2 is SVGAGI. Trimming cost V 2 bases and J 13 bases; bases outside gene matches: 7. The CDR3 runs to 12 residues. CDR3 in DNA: TGTGCCAGCAGTTACCTCGCAGGGGGTCTCACCTTC. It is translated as CASSYLAGGLTF.

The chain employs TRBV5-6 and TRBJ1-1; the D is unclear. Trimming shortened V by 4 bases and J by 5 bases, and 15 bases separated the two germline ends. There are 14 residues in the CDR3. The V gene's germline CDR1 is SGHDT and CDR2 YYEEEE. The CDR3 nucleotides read TGTGCCAGCAGCCCGAGGGCTACGCGGACTGAAGCTTTCTTT. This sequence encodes CASSPRATRTEAFF. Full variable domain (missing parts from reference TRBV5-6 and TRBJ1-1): DAGVTQSPTHLIKTRGQQVTLRCSPKSGHDTVSWYQQALGQGPQFIFQYYEEEERQRGNFPDRFSGHQFPNYSSELNVNALLLGDSALYLCASSPRATRTEAFFGQGTRLTVV.

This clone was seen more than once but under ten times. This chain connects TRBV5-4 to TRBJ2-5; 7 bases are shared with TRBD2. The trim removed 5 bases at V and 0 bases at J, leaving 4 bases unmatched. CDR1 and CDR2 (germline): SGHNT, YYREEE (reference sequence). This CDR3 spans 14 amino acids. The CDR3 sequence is CASRTGTNQETQYF. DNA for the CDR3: TGTGCCAGCAGAACCGGGACTAACCAAGAGACCCAGTACTTC.